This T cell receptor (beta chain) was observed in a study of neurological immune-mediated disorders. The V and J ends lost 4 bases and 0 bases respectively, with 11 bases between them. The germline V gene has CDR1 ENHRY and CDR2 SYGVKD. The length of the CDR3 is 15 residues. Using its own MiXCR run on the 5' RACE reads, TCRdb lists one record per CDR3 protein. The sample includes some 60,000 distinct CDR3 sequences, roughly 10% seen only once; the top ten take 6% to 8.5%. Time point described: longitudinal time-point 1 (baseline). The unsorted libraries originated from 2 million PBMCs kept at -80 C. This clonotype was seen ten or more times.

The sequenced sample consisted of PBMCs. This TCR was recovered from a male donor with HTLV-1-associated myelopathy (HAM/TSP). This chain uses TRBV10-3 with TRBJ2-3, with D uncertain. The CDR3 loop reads CAISGRNPSTDTQYF. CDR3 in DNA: TGTGCCATCAGTGGTAGAAACCCTAGCACAGATACGCAGTATTTT.